The rows below give T cell receptor beta chains drawn from one sample of a study of radiation and T cells in renal cell carcinoma. Using immunoSEQ multiplex PCR, the repertoire was profiled, and TCRdb retains in-frame clones only, with some absent. In the table there are 140,000 or so clones, more than 70% of which are singletons. Sequences were derived from blood, sampled from a patient whose treatment included radiotherapy and nephrectomy. These TCRs come from a woman aged 45-65 years with renal cell carcinoma. Each CDR3 is given with its conserved first and last residue. The D gene is left open where the match is weak. Some rows have no size entry. The others give once, few or many, or a class for an expanded clone.

J: TRBJ1-2
V: TRBV6-5
size: .
D: TRBD1
DNA: TGTGCCAGCAGTTACCACCAAACCGGACAGGGGTATGGCTACACCTTC
CDR3: CASSYHQTGQGYGYTF

J: TRBJ1-5
V: TRBV6-5
size: .
D: .
DNA: TGTGCCAGCAGTCCGACTTATAGCAATCAGCCCCAGCATTTT
CDR3: CASSPTYSNQPQHF

J: TRBJ2-3
V: TRBV6-1
size: once
D: .
DNA: TGTGCCAGCAGTGAGGGTATGAAGGGGCCTTGGACAGATACGCAGTATTTT
CDR3: CASSEGMKGPWTDTQYF

J: TRBJ1-2
V: TRBV7-9
size: .
D: .
DNA: TGTGCCAGCAGCTCAGGACAGCGAGTTAACTATGGCTACACCTTC
CDR3: CASSSGQRVNYGYTF

J: TRBJ1-5
V: TRBV6-1
size: .
D: .
DNA: TGTGCCAGCAGTGCGAGGTACAGGGAAAGCAATCAGCCCCAGCATTTT
CDR3: CASSARYRESNQPQHF

J: TRBJ1-5
V: TRBV10-1
size: .
D: TRBD1
DNA: TGCGCCAGCAGTGACCAGGGGGCGAATCAGCCCCAGCATTTT
CDR3: CASSDQGANQPQHF

J: TRBJ1-1
V: TRBV19
size: .
D: .
DNA: TGTGCCACCAACAATCACAGGGCAGAAAAGAACACTGAAGCTTTCTTT
CDR3: CATNNHRAEKNTEAFF

J: TRBJ1-1
V: TRBV5-1
size: .
D: .
DNA: TGCGCCAGCAGCTTGGTTCAGCGGAACACTGAAGCTTTCTTT
CDR3: CASSLVQRNTEAFF

J: TRBJ2-1
V: TRBV5-1
size: once
D: TRBD1
DNA: TGCGCCAGCAGCTTGGTGGGACAGGGAAAAAATGAGCAGTTCTTC
CDR3: CASSLVGQGKNEQFF

J: TRBJ1-3
V: TRBV29-1
size: .
D: .
DNA: TGCAGCGTTGAAGAGGCCCGCTGGGGGGGCTCTGGAAACACCATATATTTT
CDR3: CSVEEARWGGSGNTIYF

J: TRBJ1-2
V: TRBV5-1
size: few
D: .
DNA: TGCGCCAGCAGCTTGGCCAGGGAATACTATGGCTACACCTTC
CDR3: CASSLAREYYGYTF

J: TRBJ1-2
V: TRBV29-1
size: .
D: .
DNA: TGCAGCGTTGCCGACGGCAAGGGCTACACCTTC
CDR3: CSVADGKGYTF

J: TRBJ1-4
V: TRBV18
size: .
D: .
DNA: TGTGCCAGCTCAGGTCAAGGAGGGGAAAAACTGTTTTTT
CDR3: CASSGQGGEKLFF

J: TRBJ2-5
V: TRBV7-6
size: .
D: .
DNA: TGTGCCAGCAGCTCGGTCCCCATTGTTGAGACCCAGTACTTC
CDR3: CASSSVPIVETQYF

J: TRBJ1-4
V: TRBV2
size: few
D: .
DNA: TGTGCCAGCAGTCCTTCTCTTGGTAGTGAAAAACTGTTTTTT
CDR3: CASSPSLGSEKLFF

J: TRBJ2-3
V: TRBV5-5
size: .
D: .
DNA: TGTGCCAGCAGCTTGGAACGGTACGGCAGCACAGATACGCAGTATTTT
CDR3: CASSLERYGSTDTQYF

J: TRBJ1-5
V: TRBV6-5
size: .
D: .
DNA: TGTGCCAGCAGTTCGGCGACGGGTTCGGGCCAGCCCCAGCATTTT
CDR3: CASSSATGSGQPQHF

J: TRBJ1-3
V: TRBV2
size: .
D: .
DNA: TGTGCCAGCAGGGGGGGGGTCTCTGGAAACACCATATATTTT
CDR3: CASRGGVSGNTIYF

J: TRBJ2-7
V: TRBV19
size: once
D: .
DNA: TGTGCCAGTAGTCTTACCTTGGACAGCTACGAGCAGTACTTC
CDR3: CASSLTLDSYEQYF

J: TRBJ2-5
V: TRBV5-1
size: .
D: TRBD1
DNA: TGCGCCAGCAGCTCAGGGGGTGGGGAGACCCAGTACTTC
CDR3: CASSSGGGETQYF

J: TRBJ1-2
V: TRBV14
size: once
D: .
DNA: TGTGCCAGCAGCGCGGTAAATGTAGGGTATGGCTACACCTTC
CDR3: CASSAVNVGYGYTF

J: TRBJ1-2
V: TRBV6-1
size: .
D: .
DNA: TGTGCCAGCAGTGAAGCTAGGACGCCCGGTCGAAGACCCTTC
CDR3: CASSEARTPGRRPF